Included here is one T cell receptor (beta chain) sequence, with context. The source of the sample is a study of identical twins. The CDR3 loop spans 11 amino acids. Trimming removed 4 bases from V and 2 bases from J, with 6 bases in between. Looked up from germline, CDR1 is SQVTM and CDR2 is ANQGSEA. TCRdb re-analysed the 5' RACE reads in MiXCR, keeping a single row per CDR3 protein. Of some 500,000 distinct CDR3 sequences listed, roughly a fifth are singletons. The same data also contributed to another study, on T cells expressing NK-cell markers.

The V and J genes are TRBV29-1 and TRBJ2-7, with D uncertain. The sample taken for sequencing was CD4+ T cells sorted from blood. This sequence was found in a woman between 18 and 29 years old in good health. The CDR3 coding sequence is TGCAGCGTTGCGAAGGCCTACGAGCAGTACTTC. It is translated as CSVAKAYEQYF.